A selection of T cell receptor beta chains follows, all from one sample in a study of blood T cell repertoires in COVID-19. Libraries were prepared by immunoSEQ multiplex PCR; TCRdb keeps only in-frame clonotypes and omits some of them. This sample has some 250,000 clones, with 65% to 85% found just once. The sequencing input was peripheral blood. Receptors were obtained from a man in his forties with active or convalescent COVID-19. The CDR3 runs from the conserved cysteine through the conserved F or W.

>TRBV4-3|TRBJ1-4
CASSQEAARGWGYNEKLFF
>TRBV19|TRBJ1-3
CASSIKGGRTSGNTIYF
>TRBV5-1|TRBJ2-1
CASSQGTGILWNEQFF
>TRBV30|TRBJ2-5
CAWSSATSGGAVKTQYF
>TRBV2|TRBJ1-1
CASSPTENTEAFF
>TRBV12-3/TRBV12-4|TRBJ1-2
CASSLTGSGYTF
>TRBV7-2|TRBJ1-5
CASSSPSGDRGKPQHF
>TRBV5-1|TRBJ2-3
CASSPPLGGAGTDTQYF
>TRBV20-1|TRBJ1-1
CSASFFYGVEAFF
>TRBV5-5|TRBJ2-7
CASSLGLAGEYEQYF
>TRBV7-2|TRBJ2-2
CASSLTGYTGELFF
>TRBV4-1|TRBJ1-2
CASSQDLGLYYGYTF
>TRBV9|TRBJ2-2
CASSVAGGPVGELFF
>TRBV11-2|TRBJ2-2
CASSLGREGHTGELFF
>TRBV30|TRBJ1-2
CAWNREPAYGYTF
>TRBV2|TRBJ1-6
CASSHDRPSSYNSPLHF
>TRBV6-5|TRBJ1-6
CASSSYNSPLHF
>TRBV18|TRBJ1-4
CASSPPGQGPEKLFF
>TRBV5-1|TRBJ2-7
CASSGQGYEQYF
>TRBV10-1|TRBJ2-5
CASSESGAQETQYF
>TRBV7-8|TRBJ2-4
CASSLGGGTLAKNIQYF
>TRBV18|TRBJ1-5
CASSLTGGYSNQPQHF